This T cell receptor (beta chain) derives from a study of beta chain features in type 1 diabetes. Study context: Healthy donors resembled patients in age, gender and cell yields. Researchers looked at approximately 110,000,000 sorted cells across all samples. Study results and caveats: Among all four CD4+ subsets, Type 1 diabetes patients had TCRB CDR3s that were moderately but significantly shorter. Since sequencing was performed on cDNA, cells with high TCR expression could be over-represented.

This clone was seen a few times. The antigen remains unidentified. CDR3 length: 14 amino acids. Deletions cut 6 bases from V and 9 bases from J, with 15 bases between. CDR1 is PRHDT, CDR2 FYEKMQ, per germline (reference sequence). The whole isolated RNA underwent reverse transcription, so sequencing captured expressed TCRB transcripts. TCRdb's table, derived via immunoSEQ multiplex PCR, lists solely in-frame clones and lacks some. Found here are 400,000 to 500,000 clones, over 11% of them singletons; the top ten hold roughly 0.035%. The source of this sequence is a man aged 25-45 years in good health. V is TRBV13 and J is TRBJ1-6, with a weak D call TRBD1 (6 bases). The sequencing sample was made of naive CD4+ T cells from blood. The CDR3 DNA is TGTGCCAGCAGATCCAAGCAGGGGCCTTCACCCCTCCACTTT. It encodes CASRSKQGPSPLHF.